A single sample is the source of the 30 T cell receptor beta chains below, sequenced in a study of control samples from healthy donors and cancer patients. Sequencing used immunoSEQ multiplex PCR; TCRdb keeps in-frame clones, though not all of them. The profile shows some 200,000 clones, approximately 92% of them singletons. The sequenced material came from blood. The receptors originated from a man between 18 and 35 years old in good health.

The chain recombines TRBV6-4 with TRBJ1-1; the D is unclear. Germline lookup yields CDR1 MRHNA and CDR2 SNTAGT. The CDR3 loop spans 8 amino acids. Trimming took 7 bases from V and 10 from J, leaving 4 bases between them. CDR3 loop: CASNGAFF. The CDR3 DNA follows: TGTGCCAGCAATGGAGCTTTCTTT.

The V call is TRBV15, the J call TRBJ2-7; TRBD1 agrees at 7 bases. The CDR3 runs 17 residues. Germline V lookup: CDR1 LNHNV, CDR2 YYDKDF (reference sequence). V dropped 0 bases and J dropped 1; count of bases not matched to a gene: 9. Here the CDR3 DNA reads TGTGCCACCAGCAGAGAGCTTGGACAGGCTAATTCCTACGAGCAGTACTTC. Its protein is CATSRELGQANSYEQYF.

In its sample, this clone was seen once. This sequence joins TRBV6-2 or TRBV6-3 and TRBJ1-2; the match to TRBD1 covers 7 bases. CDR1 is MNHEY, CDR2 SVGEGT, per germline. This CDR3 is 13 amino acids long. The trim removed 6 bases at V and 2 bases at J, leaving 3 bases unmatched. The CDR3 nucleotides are TGTGCCAGCAGCCTGGACAGGAACTATGGCTACACCTTC. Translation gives CASSLDRNYGYTF.

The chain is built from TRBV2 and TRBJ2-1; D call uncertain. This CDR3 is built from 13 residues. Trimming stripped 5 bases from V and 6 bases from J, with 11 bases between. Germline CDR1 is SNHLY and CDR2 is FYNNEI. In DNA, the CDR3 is TGTGCCAGCAGTCCCCGGACGGTCAATGAGCAGTTCTTC. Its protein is CASSPRTVNEQFF. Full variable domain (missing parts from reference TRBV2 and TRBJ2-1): EPEVTQTPSHQVTQMGQEVILRCVPISNHLYFYWYRQILGQKVEFLVSFYNNEISEKSEIFDDQFSVERPDGSNFTLKIRSTKLEDSAMYFCASSPRTVNEQFFGPGTRLTVL.

CDR3 residues: CASSEGSTYEQYF. The CDR3 DNA follows: TGCGCCAGCAGCGAGGGGTCTACCTACGAGCAGTACTTC. The rearrangement joins TRBV5-1 to TRBJ2-7; D possibly matches TRBD1 or TRBD2 (5 bases each). This CDR3 is 13 amino acids long. Trimming took off 4 bases at V and 2 bases at J, with 10 bases between the two ends. Germline V gives CDR1 SGHRS, CDR2 YFSETQ.

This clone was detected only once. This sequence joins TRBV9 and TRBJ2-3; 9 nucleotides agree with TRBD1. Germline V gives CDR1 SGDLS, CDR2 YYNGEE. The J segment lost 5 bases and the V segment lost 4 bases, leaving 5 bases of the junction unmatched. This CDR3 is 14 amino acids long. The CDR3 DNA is TGTGCCAGCAGCCCCCACAGGGGGCGAGATACGCAGTATTTT. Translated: CASSPHRGRDTQYF.

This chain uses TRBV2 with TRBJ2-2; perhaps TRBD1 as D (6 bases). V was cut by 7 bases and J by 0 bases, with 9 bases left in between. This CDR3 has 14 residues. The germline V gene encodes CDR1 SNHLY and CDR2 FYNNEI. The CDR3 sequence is CASKWDTNTGELFF. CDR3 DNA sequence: TGTGCCAGCAAATGGGACACGAACACCGGGGAGCTGTTTTTT.

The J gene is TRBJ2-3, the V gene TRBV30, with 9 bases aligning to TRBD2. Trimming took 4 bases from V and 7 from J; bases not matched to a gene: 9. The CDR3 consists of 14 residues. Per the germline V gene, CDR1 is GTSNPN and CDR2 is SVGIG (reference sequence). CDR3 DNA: TGTGCCTGGACCCGGGGCGGGGGGGCAAATACGCAGTATTTT. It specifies CAWTRGGGANTQYF.

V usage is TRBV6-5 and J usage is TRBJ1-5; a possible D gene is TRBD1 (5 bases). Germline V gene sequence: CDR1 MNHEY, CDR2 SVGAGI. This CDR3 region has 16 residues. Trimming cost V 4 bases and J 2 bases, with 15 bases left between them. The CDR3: CASSLGAGYGNQPQHF. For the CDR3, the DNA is TGTGCCAGCAGTTTAGGGGCAGGGTACGGCAATCAGCCCCAGCATTTT.

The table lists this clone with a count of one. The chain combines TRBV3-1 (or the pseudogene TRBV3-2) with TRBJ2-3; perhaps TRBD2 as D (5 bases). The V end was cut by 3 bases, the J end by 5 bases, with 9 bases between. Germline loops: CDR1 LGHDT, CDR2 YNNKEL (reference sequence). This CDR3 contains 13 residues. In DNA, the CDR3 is TGTGCCAGCAGCCACCTCGGGGTAGATACGCAGTATTTT. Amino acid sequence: CASSHLGVDTQYF.

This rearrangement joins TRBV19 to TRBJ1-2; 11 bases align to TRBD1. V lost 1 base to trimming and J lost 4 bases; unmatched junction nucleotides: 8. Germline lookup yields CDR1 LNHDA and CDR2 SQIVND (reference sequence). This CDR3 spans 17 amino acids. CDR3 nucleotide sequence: TGTGCCAGTAGTATAGCTACCGGGACAGGGGGAGGCTATGGCTACACCTTC. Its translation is CASSIATGTGGGYGYTF.

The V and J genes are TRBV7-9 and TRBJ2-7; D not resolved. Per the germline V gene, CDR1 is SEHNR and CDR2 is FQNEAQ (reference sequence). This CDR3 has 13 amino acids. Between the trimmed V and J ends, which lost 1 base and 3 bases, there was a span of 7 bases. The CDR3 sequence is CASSLDPHYEQYF. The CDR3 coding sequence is TGTGCCAGCAGCTTAGACCCACACTACGAGCAGTACTTC.

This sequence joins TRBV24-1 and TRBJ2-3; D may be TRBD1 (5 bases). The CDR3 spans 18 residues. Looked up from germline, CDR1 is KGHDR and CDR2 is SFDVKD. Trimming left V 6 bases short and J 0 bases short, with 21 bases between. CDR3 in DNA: TGTGCCACCAGTTCCTCGGAAACAGGCCAGTGGAGCACAGATACGCAGTATTTT. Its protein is CATSSSETGQWSTDTQYF.

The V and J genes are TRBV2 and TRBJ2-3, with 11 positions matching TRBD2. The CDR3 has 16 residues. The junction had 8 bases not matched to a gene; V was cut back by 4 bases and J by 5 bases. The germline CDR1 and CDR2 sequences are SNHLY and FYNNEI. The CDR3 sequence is CASSGYIAGGRDTQYF. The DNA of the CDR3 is TGTGCCAGCAGTGGCTATATAGCGGGGGGGCGAGATACGCAGTATTTT.

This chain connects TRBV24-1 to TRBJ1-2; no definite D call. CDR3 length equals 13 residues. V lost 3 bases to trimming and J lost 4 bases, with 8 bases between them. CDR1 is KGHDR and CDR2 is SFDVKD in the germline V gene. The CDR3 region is CATSDAKAYGYTF. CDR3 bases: TGTGCCACCAGTGATGCAAAGGCCTATGGCTACACCTTC.

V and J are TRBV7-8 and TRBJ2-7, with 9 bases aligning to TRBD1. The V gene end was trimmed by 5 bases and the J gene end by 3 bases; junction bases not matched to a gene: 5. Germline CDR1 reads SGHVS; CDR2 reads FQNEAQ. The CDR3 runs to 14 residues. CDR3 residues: CASSPGQGIYEQYF. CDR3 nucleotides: TGTGCCAGCAGCCCTGGACAGGGGATCTACGAGCAGTACTTC.

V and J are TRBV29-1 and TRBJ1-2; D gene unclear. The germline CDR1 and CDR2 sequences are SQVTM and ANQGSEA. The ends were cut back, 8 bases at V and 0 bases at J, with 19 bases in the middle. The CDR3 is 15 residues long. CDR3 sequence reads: CSIRGGPLANYGYTF. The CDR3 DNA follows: TGCAGCATAAGAGGCGGACCCTTAGCTAACTATGGCTACACCTTC.

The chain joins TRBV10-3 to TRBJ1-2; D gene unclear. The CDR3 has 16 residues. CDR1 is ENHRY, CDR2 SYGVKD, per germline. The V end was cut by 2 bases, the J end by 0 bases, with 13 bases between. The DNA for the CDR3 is TGTGCCATCAGTGAGGCTGGTTCAGGACCTAACTATGGCTACACCTTC. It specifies CAISEAGSGPNYGYTF.

CDR3 protein: CSVGDTRGYTF. The DNA for the CDR3 is TGCAGCGTAGGGGACACCCGGGGCTACACCTTC. The chain recombines TRBV29-1 with TRBJ1-2; a weak D match, TRBD1 (6 bases). CDR1 is SQVTM and CDR2 is ANQGSEA in the germline V gene. V was cut by 6 bases and J by 8 bases, with 13 bases left in between. The CDR3 extends over 11 amino acids.

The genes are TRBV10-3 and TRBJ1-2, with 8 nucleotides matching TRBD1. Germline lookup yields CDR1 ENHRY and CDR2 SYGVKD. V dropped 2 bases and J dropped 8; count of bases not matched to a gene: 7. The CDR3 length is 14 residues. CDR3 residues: CAISEEAGGVGYTF. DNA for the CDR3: TGTGCCATCAGTGAGGAGGCAGGGGGCGTCGGCTACACCTTC.

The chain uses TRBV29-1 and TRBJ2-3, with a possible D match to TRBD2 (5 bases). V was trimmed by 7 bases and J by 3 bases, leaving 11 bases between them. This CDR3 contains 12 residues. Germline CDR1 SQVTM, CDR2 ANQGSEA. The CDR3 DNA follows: TGCAGCGCCCTTCGGGGAACAGATACGCAGTATTTT. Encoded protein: CSALRGTDTQYF.

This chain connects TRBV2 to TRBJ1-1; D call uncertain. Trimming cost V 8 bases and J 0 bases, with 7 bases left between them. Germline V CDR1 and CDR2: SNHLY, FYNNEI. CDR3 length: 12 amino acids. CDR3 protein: CASALMNTEAFF. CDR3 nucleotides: TGTGCCAGCGCATTAATGAACACTGAAGCTTTCTTT.

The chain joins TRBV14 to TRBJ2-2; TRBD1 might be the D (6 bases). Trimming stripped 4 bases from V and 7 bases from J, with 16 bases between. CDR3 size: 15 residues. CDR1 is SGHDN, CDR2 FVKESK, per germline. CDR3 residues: CASSRRTGMGGELFF. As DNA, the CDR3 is TGTGCCAGCAGCCGGAGAACAGGGATGGGCGGGGAGCTGTTTTTT.

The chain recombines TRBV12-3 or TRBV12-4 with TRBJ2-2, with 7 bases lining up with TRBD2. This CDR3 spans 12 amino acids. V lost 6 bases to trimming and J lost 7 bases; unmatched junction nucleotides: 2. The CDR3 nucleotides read TGTGCCAGCAGGCCGGGAGGCGGGGAGCTGTTTTTT. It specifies CASRPGGGELFF.

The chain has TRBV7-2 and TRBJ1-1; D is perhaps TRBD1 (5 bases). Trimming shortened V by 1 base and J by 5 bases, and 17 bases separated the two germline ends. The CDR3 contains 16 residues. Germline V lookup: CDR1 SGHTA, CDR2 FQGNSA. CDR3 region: CASSLGAGWGKTEAFF. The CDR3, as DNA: TGTGCCAGCAGCTTAGGGGCAGGGTGGGGGAAAACTGAAGCTTTCTTT.

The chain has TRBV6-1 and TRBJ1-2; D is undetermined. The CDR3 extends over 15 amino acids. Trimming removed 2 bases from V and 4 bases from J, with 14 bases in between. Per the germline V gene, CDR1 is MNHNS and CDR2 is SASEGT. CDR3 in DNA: TGTGCCAGCAGTGAAAGGGCTTCTCAGATCTATGGCTACACCTTC. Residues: CASSERASQIYGYTF.

The CDR3 DNA follows: TGCGCCAGCAGTGAGCGGGGCGAAAAACTGTTTTTT. It specifies CASSERGEKLFF. The rearrangement uses TRBV10-2 and TRBJ1-4; weak D call: TRBD1 (5 bases). The germline V and J ends were trimmed by 2 bases and 8 bases, with 6 bases remaining between them. CDR1 WSHSY and CDR2 SAAADI come from the germline V gene. This CDR3 comprises 12 residues.

The CDR3 DNA is TGCGCCAGCAGCTCTGACAGCTGGAACACTGAAGCTTTCTTT. This encodes CASSSDSWNTEAFF. This sequence joins TRBV5-1 and TRBJ1-1, with a weak D call TRBD1 (5 bases). Between the trimmed V and J ends, which lost 3 bases and 1 base, there was a span of 10 bases. From germline, CDR1 is SGHRS and CDR2 YFSETQ. CDR3 length equals 14 residues.

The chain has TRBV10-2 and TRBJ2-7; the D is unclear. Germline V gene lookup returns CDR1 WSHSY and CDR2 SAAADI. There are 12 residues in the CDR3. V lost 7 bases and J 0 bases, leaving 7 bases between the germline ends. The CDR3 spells CASTRNSYEQYF. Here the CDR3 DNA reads TGCGCCAGCACACGTAACTCCTACGAGCAGTACTTC.

CDR3 residues: CASSLTGTEAFF. The CDR3 nucleotides are TGTGCCAGCAGCTTGACAGGGACTGAAGCTTTCTTT. The chain uses TRBV5-4 and TRBJ1-1, with TRBD1 as a possible D gene (6 bases). The CDR3 is made up of 12 amino acids. V was cut by 1 base and J by 5 bases, with 6 bases left in between. Germline CDR1 and CDR2: SGHNT and YYREEE (reference sequence).